Sequencing of this T cell receptor (beta chain) was carried out in a study of blood T cell repertoires in COVID-19. Study-wide context: The study drew acute and convalescent COVID-19 samples from the United States, Italy and Spain.

As handled by the study authors: Researchers report that nucleated cell counts were estimated from reference gene primer amplification. Clones were sequenced by immunoSEQ multiplex PCR, and TCRdb holds only the in-frame ones, with some missing. Clone size and the V and J calls come from that table; the DNA yielded D and trimming. The repertoire holds about 94,000 clones, more than 60% seen once, with roughly 50% in the top ten. The CDR3 extends over 16 amino acids. Per germline, CDR1 SEHNR and CDR2 FQNEAQ (reference sequence). Trimming took off 2 bases at V and 4 bases at J, with 15 bases between the two ends.

V gene TRBV7-9 combines with J gene TRBJ1-3; maybe TRBD1 (5 bases). The sequenced sample consisted of peripheral blood. The sequence derives from a human donor in a cohort sampled during active COVID-19. The CDR3 DNA reads as TGTGCCAGCAGCTTAAAGTGGGGGGGAGAAGGAAACACCATATATTTT. Translated, it gives CASSLKWGGEGNTIYF.